This record looks at one TCR beta chain sequence and its context. It has no known antigen specificity. No much larger clone exists at a distance of one base, and base qualities are not known. Measured from the cysteine to the phenylalanine, the CDR3 is 15 residues long. Only CDR3 DNA is held: 45 bases, read in frame from base 1. Trimming leaves V shorter by 5 bases and J shorter by 4 bases, with the junction holding 7 bases beyond the gene matches. As encoded in the germline V gene, CDR1 is SNHLY while CDR2 is FYNNEI. The method behind the library was the immunoSEQ multiplex PCR assay. TCRdb holds this immuneACCESS table with in-frame rearrangements only. Some clones are missing; in checked studies, unresolved V genes explain under half, and the rest has no known cause. Recorded for this sample are about 69,000 clones; around 84% of them occurred a single time. In total, the top ten clones hold about 3% of the sample.

These data originate in a study of control samples from healthy donors and cancer patients (dated by TCRdb to about 2020). Sequenced sample: PBMCs. The rearrangement joined TRBV2 to TRBJ2-2, and 7 bases in between align with TRBD1. This receptor was taken from a woman between 45 and 60 years old with lung cancer. The DNA sequence follows: TGTGCCAGCAGTCCGGGACAGACTACCACCGGGGAGCTGTTTTTT. Its translation is CASSPGQTTTGELFF.